This record concerns one T cell receptor beta chain sequence. This record comes from a study of blood T cell repertoires in COVID-19. Study-wide context: Spain, Italy and the United States supplied samples that represented acute and convalescent COVID-19. In each case, the material was cDNA or gDNA derived from T cells, B-cell-depleted T cells, or PBMCs.

Authors' analysis steps: Reference gene primer amplification yielded estimated nucleated cell counts. Here immunoSEQ multiplex PCR was the method, and the copy in TCRdb shows in-frame clones only, minus some. That table is the source of V, J and clone size, and D and trimming were worked out from the DNA. The sample gives fewer than 200,000 clones, approximately 86% of which show up once; about 9.4% is in the top ten. The clonotype was recovered from a woman of 80 years or more with acute or convalescent COVID-19. Sample: peripheral blood.

CDR3 nucleotide sequence: TGCGCCAGCTCCCAAGGGGTCGGTGAGAGGTCACCCCTCCACTTT. Translating it yields CASSQGVGERSPLHF. J is TRBJ1-6 and V is TRBV5-1; weak D call: TRBD1 (5 bases). The CDR3 contains 15 residues. The germline CDR1 and CDR2 sequences are SGHRS and YFSETQ. Trimming took 7 bases from V and 10 from J, leaving 21 bases between them.